These 31 T cell receptor beta chains originate from one sample sequenced in a study of naive and memory T cell subsets. TCR cDNA received a 3' ligated oligonucleotide that carried a UMI. The SP2 primer and nested alpha and beta constant region primers amplified ligated cDNA in four rounds. TCRdb re-analysed the 5' RACE reads in MiXCR, keeping a single row per CDR3 protein. The table lists about 57,000 distinct CDR3 sequences, around 7.3% of them singletons. The receptors were gathered from a female donor in good health.

This clonotype turned up a few times. The chain carries TRBV6-6 and TRBJ2-2; TRBD1 is a possible D gene (5 bases). Germline-derived CDR1 and CDR2 are MNHNY and SVGAGI (reference sequence). Trimming took off 5 bases at V and 6 bases at J, with 16 bases between the two ends. This CDR3 region has 15 residues. This chain's CDR3 is CASSIVSGRSGELFF. For the CDR3, the DNA is TGTGCCAGCAGTATAGTGTCAGGGCGATCCGGGGAGCTGTTTTTT.

In this sample, this clonotype turned up many times. This chain links TRBV20-1 with TRBJ2-4, with D perhaps matching TRBD2 (6 bases). The V gene lost 1 base and the J gene lost 3 bases, with 13 bases spanning the gap. The CDR3 runs to 15 residues. The germline CDR1 and CDR2 sequences are DFQATT and SNEGSKA (reference sequence). In DNA, the CDR3 is TGCAGTGCTAGAGCCACTCTCGGGGGCAAAAACATTCAGTACTTC. Encoded protein: CSARATLGGKNIQYF.

As DNA, the CDR3 is TGTGCCGGCCAGCCGCAGGACAGGGGTACGCAGTATTTT. It yields the protein CAGQPQDRGTQYF. The chain joins TRBV6-2 or TRBV6-3 to TRBJ2-3, with TRBD1 identical over 9 bases. V trimming: 11 bases; J trimming: 8 bases; junction bases outside the gene matches: 11. In germline, CDR1 is MNHEY, CDR2 SVGEGT. The CDR3 covers 13 residues.

The table lists this clonotype with many counts. This rearrangement joins TRBV11-2 to TRBJ1-4; D is unclear. Germline V gives CDR1 SGHAT, CDR2 FQNNGV. V was cut by 3 bases and J by 8 bases, with 13 bases left in between. This CDR3 contains 14 residues. DNA of the CDR3: TGTGCCAGCAGCTTTTCCGTTCGTAGGGAAAAACTGTTTTTT. This gives the protein CASSFSVRREKLFF.

This clonotype appeared many times. The rearrangement joins TRBV6-1 to TRBJ1-3; unclear D gene. The CDR3 is made up of 15 amino acids. V was pared by 0 bases and J by 2 bases, with 8 bases between. Per the germline V gene, CDR1 is MNHNS and CDR2 is SASEGT. CDR3 amino acids: CASSEALTAGNTIYF. The CDR3 nucleotides are TGTGCCAGCAGTGAAGCTTTGACGGCTGGAAACACCATATATTTT.

This clonotype was seen at least ten times. The chain couples TRBV10-3 to TRBJ2-7; D is unclear. There are 11 residues in the CDR3. The germline V and J ends were trimmed by 6 bases and 3 bases, with 6 bases remaining between them. Per the germline V gene, CDR1 is ENHRY and CDR2 is SYGVKD. CDR3 region: CAISTIYEQYF. CDR3 DNA sequence: TGTGCCATCAGCACAATCTACGAGCAGTACTTC.

V gene TRBV9 combines with J gene TRBJ2-3; D remains unclear. V was trimmed by 0 bases and J by 5 bases, leaving 4 bases between them. This CDR3 contains 12 residues. Germline assignment: CDR1 SGDLS and CDR2 YYNGEE. The CDR3 reads CASSVEEDTQYF. The CDR3 coding sequence is TGTGCCAGCAGCGTAGAAGAAGATACGCAGTATTTT. The full variable domain, rest sourced from reference TRBV9 and TRBJ2-3, is DSGVTQTPKHLITATGQRVTLRCSPRSGDLSVYWYQQSLDQGLQFLIQYYNGEERAKGNILERFSAQQFPDLHSELNLSSLELGDSALYFCASSVEEDTQYFGPGTRLTVL.

The V gene is TRBV28, the J gene TRBJ2-2; D is tentatively TRBD1 or TRBD2 (5 bases each). Trimming shortened V by 2 bases and J by 4 bases, and 11 bases separated the two germline ends. CDR3 length equals 15 residues. The V gene's germline CDR1 is MDHEN and CDR2 SYDVKM. The CDR3 DNA is TGTGCCAGCAGTTTAAGGGGTGGGGGCACCGGGGAGCTGTTTTTT. Translating gives CASSLRGGGTGELFF.

This chain uses TRBV29-1 with TRBJ2-7; D ambiguous. With 5 bases removed from V and 5 bases from J, the gap between germline ends came to 13 bases. Germline CDR1 SQVTM, CDR2 ANQGSEA. CDR3 length: 12 amino acids. The CDR3 loop reads CSVLKTGHEQYF. Here the CDR3 DNA reads TGCAGCGTTCTTAAGACCGGGCACGAGCAGTACTTC.

The rearrangement uses TRBV7-2 and TRBJ2-7; a weak D match, TRBD2 (6 bases). CDR1 is SGHTA, CDR2 FQGNSA, per germline. The CDR3 consists of 15 residues. The V end was cut by 1 base, the J end by 6 bases, with 16 bases between. CDR3 coding DNA: TGTGCCAGCAGCTTAGATCCCCTAGCGAGAGGCGAGCAGTACTTC. Amino acid sequence: CASSLDPLARGEQYF.

The chain carries TRBV12-3 or TRBV12-4 and TRBJ2-3, with 7 nucleotides matching TRBD2. Trimming took 5 bases from V and 2 from J; bases not matched to a gene: 4. The CDR3 extends over 14 amino acids. The CDR3 coding sequence is TGTGCCAGCAGTCCCGGGGGGATCACAGATACGCAGTATTTT. Its translation is CASSPGGITDTQYF.

This clonotype was observed a handful of times. The chain uses TRBV6-5 and TRBJ1-1, with 9 bases matching TRBD1. After removal of 6 bases from V and 5 bases from J, the junction contained 10 bases not matched to a gene. The CDR3 is 15 amino acids. CDR1 is MNHEY and CDR2 is SVGAGI in the germline V gene. The CDR3 nucleotides are TGTGCCAGCAGATATCAAACAGGGGGCTATACTGAAGCTTTCTTT. Its translation is CASRYQTGGYTEAFF.

The gene calls are TRBV6-5 and TRBJ2-3; 10 bases fit TRBD2. CDR1 MNHEY and CDR2 SVGAGI come from the germline V gene. The CDR3 runs 17 residues. V trimming: 5 bases; J trimming: 1 base; junction bases outside the gene matches: 9. CDR3 in amino acids: CASSTRGSGGCTDTQYF. CDR3 bases: TGTGCCAGCAGTACCCGGGGTAGCGGGGGGTGCACAGATACGCAGTATTTT.

There are many counts of this clonotype. The chain links TRBV29-1 to TRBJ1-2; no clear D gene. Deletions cut 7 bases from V and 4 bases from J, with 16 bases between. Looked up from germline, CDR1 is SQVTM and CDR2 is ANQGSEA. This CDR3 region has 13 residues. The chain's CDR3 is CSAGQHIGYGYTF. The CDR3 DNA is TGCAGCGCGGGCCAGCACATCGGCTATGGCTACACCTTC.

The rearrangement uses TRBV12-3 or TRBV12-4 and TRBJ1-1; D is undetermined. This CDR3 is built from 13 residues. The V gene lost 3 bases and the J gene lost 0 bases, with 5 bases spanning the gap. CDR3 loop: CASSFEVNTEAFF. CDR3 DNA: TGTGCCAGCAGTTTCGAGGTGAACACTGAAGCTTTCTTT.

This clonotype was observed a handful of times. The genes are TRBV20-1 and TRBJ2-1; TRBD2 aligns across 11 bases. J was trimmed by 5 bases and V by 0 bases; bases with no gene match: 9. CDR3 length: 17 residues. Germline V gene lookup returns CDR1 DFQATT and CDR2 SNEGSKA (reference sequence). The CDR3 sequence: CSARDLKTSGGDNEQFF. The CDR3, as DNA: TGCAGTGCTAGAGATCTAAAAACTAGCGGGGGTGACAATGAGCAGTTCTTC.

There are many counts of this clonotype. V is TRBV28 and J is TRBJ2-2; no clear D. Germline assignment: CDR1 MDHEN and CDR2 SYDVKM. This CDR3 has 12 amino acids. Trimming took off 6 bases at V and 1 base at J, with 3 bases between the two ends. The CDR3 DNA reads as TGTGCCAGCAGCCAGAACACCGGGGAGCTGTTTTTT. It yields the protein CASSQNTGELFF.

The chain combines TRBV5-8 with TRBJ2-3; D possibly corresponds to TRBD1 (5 bases). Per the germline V gene, CDR1 is SGHTS and CDR2 is YDEGEE. The CDR3 spans 15 residues. V lost 2 bases and J 3 bases, leaving 13 bases between the germline ends. The CDR3 here is CASSLKAGRTDTQYF. The CDR3 DNA follows: TGTGCCAGCAGCTTAAAGGCAGGGCGAACAGATACGCAGTATTTT.

On this clonotype itself: A much larger clone sits a single nucleotide away, making a read error possible. The chain uses TRBV12-3 or TRBV12-4 and TRBJ1-4; TRBD1 is a possible D gene (5 bases). This CDR3 has 16 residues. V lost 6 bases and J 7 bases, leaving 21 bases between the germline ends. The CDR3 DNA reads as TGTGCCAGCAGCACCGAAAGGGGTGGAGGAGGTGAAAAACTGTTTTTT. Translated: CASSTERGGGGEKLFF.

The rearrangement links TRBV4-1 to TRBJ2-3; no reliable D call. Trimming left V 3 bases short and J 2 bases short, with 12 bases between. Germline V gene lookup returns CDR1 MGHRA and CDR2 YSYEKL. This CDR3 spans 15 amino acids. This CDR3 reads CASSQTRFSTDTQYF. In DNA, the CDR3 is TGCGCCAGCAGCCAGACCAGGTTTTCCACAGATACGCAGTATTTT.

As DNA, the CDR3 is TGTGCCAGCAGCTGGGGAACAGGAGCCACCTATGGCTACACCTTC. This translates into CASSWGTGATYGYTF. V is TRBV7-2 and J is TRBJ1-2, with D tentatively TRBD1 (5 bases). CDR1 and CDR2 from the germline V gene are SGHTA and FQGNSA. Trimming cost V 4 bases and J 4 bases, with 16 bases left between them. The CDR3 length is 15 residues. Full variable domain (outside the CDR3, taken from reference TRBV7-2 and TRBJ1-2): GAGVSQSPSNKVTEKGKDVELRCDPISGHTALYWYRQSLGQGLEFLIYFQGNSAPDKSGLPSDRFSAERTGGSVSTLTIQRTQQEDSAVYLCASSWGTGATYGYTFGSGTRLTVV.

This clonotype was seen repeatedly, ten times or more. V usage is TRBV25-1 and J usage is TRBJ2-7; the D gene could be TRBD1 or TRBD2 (5 bases each). The CDR3 runs 15 residues. Trimming took 3 bases from V and 2 from J, leaving 14 bases between them. Germline assignment: CDR1 MGHDK and CDR2 SYGVNS. CDR3 in amino acids: CASSDPHGAAYEQYF. Written as DNA, the CDR3 is TGTGCCAGCAGTGACCCACACGGGGCAGCCTACGAGCAGTACTTC.

This clonotype was counted a few times. The V and J genes are TRBV6-2 or TRBV6-3 and TRBJ2-5; 7 bases match TRBD1. Germline assignment: CDR1 MNHEY and CDR2 SVGEGT. After removal of 8 bases from V and 1 base from J, the junction contained 10 bases not matched to a gene. This CDR3 comprises 15 residues. The CDR3 DNA reads TGTGCCAGCCAGGGGGAACGGGCCCCCCAAGAGACCCAGTACTTC. Its translation is CASQGERAPQETQYF.

This clonotype has ten or more counts. The DNA of the CDR3 is TGTGCCAGCAGCCGACAATACGAGCAGTACTTC. Amino acid sequence: CASSRQYEQYF. This chain connects TRBV7-9 to TRBJ2-7, with unresolved D. In germline, CDR1 is SEHNR, CDR2 FQNEAQ (reference sequence). V gave up 5 bases and J gave up 4 bases, with 6 bases separating them. This CDR3 has 11 residues. The full variable domain, with the rest looked up from reference TRBV7-9 and TRBJ2-7, is DTGVSQNPRHKITKRGQNVTFRCDPISEHNRLYWYRQTLGQGPEFLTYFQNEAQLEKSRLLSDRFSAERPKGSFSTLEIQRTEQGDSAMYLCASSRQYEQYFGPGTRLTVT.

This clonotype turned up a few times. The chain has TRBV6-5 and TRBJ2-3; D call uncertain. V lost 2 bases, J lost 0 bases, and 9 bases lay in between. This CDR3 comprises 15 residues. The germline CDR1 and CDR2 sequences are MNHEY and SVGAGI. The CDR3 protein is CASSYPARSTDTQYF. The CDR3 DNA sequence: TGTGCCAGCAGTTACCCGGCCCGTAGCACAGATACGCAGTATTTT.

The chain links TRBV15 to TRBJ2-5; D not resolved. Per germline, CDR1 LNHNV and CDR2 YYDKDF (reference sequence). This CDR3 spans 14 amino acids. The V end was cut by 0 bases, the J end by 0 bases, with 5 bases between. CDR3 in DNA: TGTGCCACCAGCAGAGATTTGTACCAAGAGACCCAGTACTTC. This codes for CATSRDLYQETQYF.

This clonotype was recorded at least ten times. The chain has TRBV4-3 and TRBJ2-5; D might be TRBD1 or TRBD2, each matching 5 bases. V was trimmed by 3 bases and J by 1 base, leaving 12 bases between them. Per germline, CDR1 LGHNA and CDR2 YSLEER. CDR3 length equals 15 residues. The CDR3 sequence: CASSQGRGFQETQYF. DNA of the CDR3: TGCGCCAGCAGCCAGGGACGTGGGTTCCAAGAGACCCAGTACTTC.

This clonotype was counted at least ten times. This chain joins TRBV7-9 and TRBJ1-1; D remains ambiguous. The V end was cut by 1 base, the J end by 3 bases, with 6 bases between. The CDR3 consists of 13 residues. The germline V gene has CDR1 SEHNR and CDR2 FQNEAQ (reference sequence). The CDR3 loop reads CASSLGLDTEAFF. In DNA form, the CDR3 reads TGTGCCAGCAGCTTAGGGCTGGACACTGAAGCTTTCTTT.

The chain recombines TRBV4-3 with TRBJ2-5, with D possibly being TRBD2 (5 bases). The V gene's germline CDR1 is LGHNA and CDR2 YSLEER. Between the trimmed V and J ends, which lost 0 bases and 1 base, there was a span of 24 bases. CDR3 length: 20 residues. The CDR3 DNA reads TGCGCCAGCAGCCAAGATCTTCGGGGTGCAAGACCACGGTGCCAAGAGACCCAGTACTTC. Translating it yields CASSQDLRGARPRCQETQYF.

Many counts were recorded for this clonotype. The J gene is TRBJ2-1, the V gene TRBV4-2; D gene ambiguous. Looked up from germline, CDR1 is LGHNA and CDR2 is YNFKEQ. The CDR3 totals 15 residues. V was shortened by 0 bases and J by 4 bases, with 10 bases between the two germline ends. DNA of the CDR3: TGTGCCAGCAGCCAAGACTATGGGCCGTACAATGAGCAGTTCTTC. It is translated as CASSQDYGPYNEQFF.

The chain links TRBV5-1 to TRBJ2-6; perhaps TRBD2 as D (5 bases). Germline V gene sequence: CDR1 SGHRS, CDR2 YFSETQ. The CDR3 is 15 amino acids. The V end was cut by 0 bases, the J end by 2 bases, with 6 bases between. The DNA for the CDR3 is TGCGCCAGCAGCTTGGACGGGGCTGGGGCCAACGTCCTGACTTTC. Encoded protein: CASSLDGAGANVLTF.